The T cell receptor (beta chain) described here comes from a study of blood T cell repertoires in COVID-19 (dated by TCRdb to about 2020). Context from the whole study: Samples covering the acute and convalescent phases of COVID-19 were provided by collaborators in the United States, Italy and Spain. The material from the prospective study consisted of cDNA or gDNA derived from T cells, B-cell-depleted T cells, or PBMCs. Subjects who had been exposed to COVID-19, were actively infected with it, or had recovered from it provided the deeply sampled blood TCRbeta repertoires that made up the dataset. A freely available public database, intended as a resource for researchers studying the immune response to SARS-CoV-2, is where the repertoires were released. The samples were drawn from the first 160 participants of the ongoing ImmuneRACE study and from over 950 subjects provided by 6 global collaborators. Where available, HLA class I and class II types were obtained from metadata supplied by the sample provider rather than from assay-based typing. Nearly every sample came with metadata listing a de-identified subject ID, COVID-19 status, age in years and sex.

Looking up the germline V gene yields CDR1 MNHEY and CDR2 SVGAGI. V is cut by 2 bases and J by 10 bases, and the space between the germline ends is 15 bases. The CDR3 goes from the cysteine to the phenylalanine over 15 residues. The only DNA kept is the CDR3, 45 bases in frame from the first base. This clone was seen once. Its antigen remains undetermined. Per-base qualities were not stored, and no clone one base away is much larger. Beyond this particular receptor, the publication reports: How much clinical and demographic metadata was included differed by source and by participant, and the metadata was provided uncurated.

TCRbeta CDR3 regions were amplified from genomic DNA using the immunoSEQ Assay, a bias-controlled multiplex PCR. The study's processing was this. The number of nucleated cells in each sample was estimated from the amplification of reference gene primers within the assay. To quantify the absolute abundance of each unique TCRbeta CDR3 rearrangement, sequence reads were collapsed and filtered. For each sample, productive Simpson clonality was calculated as the square root of Simpson's diversity index across productive rearrangements. TCRdb mirrors the immuneACCESS table, restricted to in-frame sequences. Some clones are absent from its copies; in checked studies, under half trace to an unresolved V gene, and the reason for the others is unknown. Clonal size and the V and J genes are those of that table, whereas D and trimming came from the DNA. This sample comprises about 130,000 clones, around 80% of them detected only once. Together, the top ten hold under 14% of the sample.

The collaborating institutions used their own protocols to collect whole blood in K2EDTA tubes. For TCRbeta analysis, collaborators shipped samples as frozen whole blood, isolated PBMCs, or DNA extracted from either of those sample types. The material sequenced was peripheral blood. The chain joins TRBV6-5 to TRBJ1-6; TRBD1 could be the D gene, as 5 bases match. The sequence was collected from a human donor in a cohort sampled during active COVID-19. This receptor has the CDR3 CASSYGQGAVSPLHF. The sequence in DNA is TGTGCCAGCAGTTACGGTCAGGGCGCTGTCTCACCCCTCCACTTT.